This TCR beta chain was observed in a study of long-term antiretroviral therapy in people with HIV. Overall study: Sampling started about a decade before the 2015 immediate-ART recommendation. Study-level findings and limits: Subsequent to ART, diversity was augmented yet persisted below that of transplant donor controls. ART adherence, viral resistance and therapy changes went undocumented.

At survey level, the immunoSEQ assay was run in its v3.0 version. The repertoire was sequenced with immunoSEQ multiplex PCR; TCRdb's copy has only in-frame clones and lacks some. The sample has around 23,000 clones, approximately 80% seen once. Regarding this clone: Its antigen remains unidentified.

The CDR3 extends over 11 amino acids. V lost 7 bases and J 8 bases, leaving 11 bases between the germline ends. Germline V gene lookup returns CDR1 SNHLY and CDR2 FYNNEI. The chain joins TRBV2 to TRBJ1-1; D gene ambiguous. This sequence originates from a man over 45 with HIV. Material: unsorted PBMCs, obtained 0.3 years after starting antiretroviral therapy. The CDR3 bases are TGTGCCAGCACCCGGAGTGGGGAAGCTTTCTTT. Translation: CASTRSGEAFF.